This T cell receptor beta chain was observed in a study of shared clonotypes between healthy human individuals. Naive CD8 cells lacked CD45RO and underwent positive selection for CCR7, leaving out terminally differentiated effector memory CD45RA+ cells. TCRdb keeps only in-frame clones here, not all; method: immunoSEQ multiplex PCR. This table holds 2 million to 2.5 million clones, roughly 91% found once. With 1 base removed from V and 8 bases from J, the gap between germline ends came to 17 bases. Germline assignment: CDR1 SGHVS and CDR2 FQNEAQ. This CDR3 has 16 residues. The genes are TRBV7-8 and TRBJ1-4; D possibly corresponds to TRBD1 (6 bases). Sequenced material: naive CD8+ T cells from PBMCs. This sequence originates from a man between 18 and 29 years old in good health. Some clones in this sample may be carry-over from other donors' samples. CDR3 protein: CASSLGSWGANEKLFF. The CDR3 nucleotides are TGTGCCAGCAGCTTAGGTTCGTGGGGGGCCAACGAAAAACTGTTTTTT.